What follows describes a single TCR beta chain. Antigen unknown. Unique molecular identifiers featured in each of the TCR beta cDNA libraries. T cells numbering roughly 1 to 10 million gave rise to some 500,000 cDNA molecules. TCRdb re-called the PCR reads through MiXCR, storing one row per CDR3 protein. This sample yields around 400,000 distinct CDR3 sequences, of which about 39% are seen a single time; 6.5% to 8% belongs to the top ten. This entry comes from a study of post-analysis software for immune sequencing data. Study in general: As for disease course, relapsing-remitting, secondary progressive and progressive-relapsing multiple sclerosis were all included. Study-level points and caveats: Under the F measure, samples that were prepared in one batch clustered strongly together. Compared against controls, patients with multiple sclerosis displayed significantly lower normalized Chao1 diversity. TRBV5-6, TRBV5-1 and TRBV20-1 were among roughly 5 TRBV segments more frequent in patients than controls.

The CDR3 consists of 14 residues. V gave up 8 bases and J gave up 5 bases, with 17 bases separating them. Germline lookup yields CDR1 MNHEY and CDR2 SMNVEV (reference sequence). The chain links TRBV27 to TRBJ2-3, with D perhaps matching TRBD1 or TRBD2 (5 bases each). The clonotype was recovered from a girl under 10 years old with multiple sclerosis. Sequenced material: blood. The CDR3 spells CASAPGRDLDTQYF. The DNA of the CDR3 is TGTGCCAGCGCCCCGGGTAGGGACCTAGATACGCAGTATTTT.